This T cell receptor (beta chain) comes out of a study of cytomegalovirus exposure and HLA in healthy donors. For the study at large: Across around 400 genotyped donors, about 81% landed in the Caucasian-associated ancestry cluster.

Comment on this clone: The antigen is not known.

The CDR3 length is 14 residues. Germline CDR1 MDHEN, CDR2 SYDVKM. V dropped 5 bases and J dropped 0 bases, with 11 bases sitting between them. Findings and caveats of the study: In a later analysis, TCR beta V- and J-gene trimming showed a link to a missense DCLRE1C variant. Per a later analysis, 15,000 to 20,000 TCR beta sequences showed association with HLA alleles at 0.05 false discovery rate.

Both 60 Vbeta primers and 13 Jbeta primers went into the PCR. Some clones are missing from TCRdb's copy, which holds only in-frame ones; the method was immunoSEQ multiplex PCR. The sample shows some 150,000 clones, about 74% of them seen only once. Sequencing input: PBMCs. This receptor was obtained from a young man in good health and CMV-seropositive. This chain uses TRBV28 with TRBJ2-7; D perhaps matches TRBD1 (5 bases). The CDR3 reads CASSRPTVSYEQYF. The CDR3 DNA reads as TGTGCCAGCAGTCGCCCGACAGTCTCCTACGAGCAGTACTTC.